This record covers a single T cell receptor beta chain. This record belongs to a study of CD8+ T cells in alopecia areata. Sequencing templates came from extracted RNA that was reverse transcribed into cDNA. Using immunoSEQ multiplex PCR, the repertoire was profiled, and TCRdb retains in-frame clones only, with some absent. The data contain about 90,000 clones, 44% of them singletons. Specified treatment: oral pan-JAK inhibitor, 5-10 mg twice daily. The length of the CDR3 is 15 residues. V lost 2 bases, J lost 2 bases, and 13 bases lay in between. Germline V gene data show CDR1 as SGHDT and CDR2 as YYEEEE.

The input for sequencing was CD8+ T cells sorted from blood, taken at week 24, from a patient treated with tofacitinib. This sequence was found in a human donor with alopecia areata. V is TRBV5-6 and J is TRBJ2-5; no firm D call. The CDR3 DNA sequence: TGTGCCAGCAGCTTTGAGACCTTCAGTCAAGAGACCCAGTACTTC. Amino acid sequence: CASSFETFSQETQYF.